Each of the 2 T cell receptor beta chains below was sequenced from the same sample in a study of T-cell reconstitution after alpha-beta-depleted transplantation in children. For TCRbeta, the library was prepared with unique molecular identifiers. TCRdb ran MiXCR on the PCR reads and lists one entry per CDR3 protein. The sample has 700,000 to 950,000 distinct CDR3 sequences, 16% seen once. The sample consisted of PBMCs, mostly from graft donor cells, taken 360 days after TCRalphabeta/CD19-depleted stem cell transplant. These receptors were obtained from a male patient aged 10 to 17 who had a stem cell transplant for acute lymphoblastic leukemia, so the T cells may come from the graft donor.

This chain connects TRBV6-5 to TRBJ2-7; TRBD1 might be the D (5 bases). Germline CDR1 MNHEY, CDR2 SVGAGI. V lost 1 base to trimming and J lost 2 bases, with 9 bases between them. The CDR3 sequence is 14 residues long. CDR3 in amino acids: CASSYLSGTYEQYF. As DNA, the CDR3 is TGTGCCAGCAGTTACTTATCAGGGACCTACGAGCAGTACTTC.

The gene calls are TRBV3-1 and TRBJ1-5, with TRBD1 matching over 12 bases. Germline lookup yields CDR1 LGHDT and CDR2 YNNKEL (reference sequence). After removal of 3 bases from V and 3 bases from J, the junction contained 3 bases not matched to a gene. CDR3 length: 16 amino acids. The CDR3 bases are TGTGCCAGCAGCCATCGGGACAGGGGGCCCAATCAGCCCCAGCATTTT. It codes for CASSHRDRGPNQPQHF.